The T cell receptor beta chain under discussion was sequenced for a study of blood T cell repertoires in COVID-19. The overall study: From the United States, Italy and Spain came samples of acute and convalescent COVID-19. PBMCs, B-cell-depleted T cells, or T cells were the source of the cDNA or gDNA that made up the material.

The CDR3 runs to 15 residues. J was trimmed by 4 bases and V by 4 bases; bases with no gene match: 4. The germline CDR1 and CDR2 sequences are SGHDN and FVKESK. Under the authors' procedure: Reference gene primers were amplified, and this amplification served to estimate nucleated cell counts. Sequencing used immunoSEQ multiplex PCR; TCRdb keeps in-frame clones, though not all of them. V and J calls and clone size are those listed in that table; D and trimming were worked out from the DNA. The sample has about 160,000 clones, approximately 82% seen once. The source material was peripheral blood. The origin of this receptor is a woman in her thirties or forties with COVID-19, enrolled during active disease. This chain connects TRBV14 to TRBJ1-6; 7 bases agree with TRBD1. CDR3 loop: CASSLPGQYNSPLHF. CDR3 coding DNA: TGTGCCAGCAGCCTGCCGGGACAGTATAATTCACCCCTCCACTTT. Using reference TRBV14 and TRBJ1-6 for the parts outside the CDR3, the full variable domain is EAGVTQFPSHSVIEKGQTVTLRCDPISGHDNLYWYRRVMGKEIKFLLHFVKESKQDESGMPNNRFLAERTGGTYSTLKVQPAELEDSGVYFCASSLPGQYNSPLHFGNGTRLTVT.